The clone carrying this T cell receptor beta chain was counted between two and nine times. Antigen specificity is unknown. This sample was included in a study of response to subunit inactivated influenza vaccine. General study findings and limits: Authors proposed each seasonal influenza vaccination draws in few new T cells.

TCRdb called the RT-PCR reads again in MiXCR, with one record for every CDR3 protein. The table records roughly 700,000 distinct CDR3 sequences, approximately 14% of them present only once. The germline V gene encodes CDR1 LGHNA and CDR2 YSLEER. The CDR3 totals 13 residues. V was pared by 4 bases and J by 2 bases, with 8 bases between. The chain is built from TRBV4-3 and TRBJ1-1; D call uncertain. Sequenced here: PBMCs from blood, sampled 12 days after vaccination. The origin of this receptor is a man aged 50-59 years who received an inactivated influenza vaccine. CDR3 bases: TGCGCCAGCAGCCCGTACAGCAACACTGAAGCTTTCTTT. Its translation: CASSPYSNTEAFF.